Listed below are T cell receptor beta chains from one sample, sequenced in a study of cytomegalovirus exposure and HLA in healthy donors. Clones were read by immunoSEQ multiplex PCR, and TCRdb kept only the in-frame ones, dropping some. The table lists fewer than 250,000 clones, around 77% of them singletons. The material sequenced was PBMCs. Receptor source: a woman in her late teens or twenties in good health and CMV-seronegative. CDR3s include the opening cysteine and the closing phenylalanine or tryptophan. Clone size is not always given. Where it is, it says once, few, many or a class for expanded clones.

clone size | V gene | CDR3 protein
NA | TRBV27 | CASSLGTTSTDTQYF
NA | TRBV19 | CASSTSGQTTF
few | TRBV10-3 | CAIRGQGTNTEAFF
NA | TRBV11-2 | CASSLDRGASFGRGNEKLFF
NA | TRBV7-9 | CASSLESIRGLGEQYF
NA | TRBV9 | CASSLNRVASSYEQYF
NA | TRBV4-1 | CASSQNPRSANEKLFF
NA | TRBV6-4 | CASSTSTGSPLHF
NA | TRBV5-6 | CASSLAVLSSTDTQYF
NA | TRBV5-1 | CASSLLTGNEQFF
NA | TRBV15 | CATSSGYTDTQYF
NA | TRBV9 | CASSVAGGYSSYEQYF
NA | TRBV7-2 | CASSHTSGRINEQFF
NA | TRBV10-2 | CASSETESATNEKLFF
once | TRBV30 | CAWSVSINQPQHF
once | TRBV4-2 | CASSQEGGSFGGELFF
NA | TRBV5-1 | CASSFTGTEAFF
NA | TRBV9 | CASSVGQGVGTGELFF
NA | TRBV5-1 | CASRYTPGLAGVFYEQYF
NA | TRBV28 | CASSPRGTADNEKLFF
few | TRBV6-1 | CASSDRGWGNEQFF
NA | TRBV9 | CASSVDPRTGDNYGYTF
NA | TRBV2 | CASRKPKREGPIGELFF
NA | TRBV7-2 | CASSLRTREAFF
NA | TRBV5-5 | CASSGITGGNSPLHF
NA | TRBV18 | CASSTTSGGGYEQYF
NA | TRBV18 | CASSPSAGRHEQFF
NA | TRBV11-2 | CASSPRIAGAEQYF
few | TRBV9 | CASSVDPGGNYNEQFF
NA | TRBV28 | CASTLRDGRGTDTQYF
NA | TRBV27 | CASREYRDSQETQYF
NA | TRBV13 | CASSLGGAKDYGYTF
NA | TRBV28 | CASSFSGRDSFATNEKLFF
NA | TRBV6-5 | CASSRVAGAASYF
NA | TRBV6-6 | CASSLGQGAFVTEAFF
NA | TRBV7-2 | CASSLEQGSRYGYTF
once | TRBV18 | CASSPSSGLTNYGYTF
NA | TRBV11-2 | CASTPGWEKAFF
NA | TRBV13 | CASSWGQGAFQETQYF
NA | TRBV9 | CASSAGAGTEAFF
few | TRBV19 | CASLNAGRDEKLFF
NA | TRBV7-9 | CASSSGHSYEQYF
NA | TRBV28 | CASSLAGLAGNEQFF
NA | TRBV11-3 | CASSLGRGNTEAFF
NA | TRBV15 | CATSRRLASTDTQYF
NA | TRBV18 | CASSPVSGDTGELFF
NA | TRBV29-1 | CSALNRVAFF
NA | TRBV7-2 | CASSFMSLPGERGYTF
NA | TRBV27 | CASSTGTPGAKNIQYF
NA | TRBV27 | CASRGRPQGSDTQYF
NA | TRBV4-1 | CASSQDRETGGGGTEAFF